One and the same sample provided the 21 T cell receptor beta chains below, sequenced in a study of CD8 T cells in Susac syndrome. Roughly 0.5 to 1 ug RNA was reverse transcribed with random hexamers. TCRdb called the immunoSEQ multiplex PCR reads again in MiXCR, with one record for every CDR3 protein. Here the sample spans around 270,000 distinct CDR3 sequences, about 89% being singletons. The material sequenced was CD8+ T cells from PBMCs. The receptors derive from a human donor with multiple sclerosis.

The chain joins TRBV16 to TRBJ2-1; 13 positions agree with TRBD2. The CDR3 extends over 17 amino acids. Germline CDR1 is KGHSY and CDR2 is FQNENV. V lost 0 bases to trimming and J lost 7 bases; unmatched junction nucleotides: 6. DNA for the CDR3: TGTGCCAGCAGCCAATCGGGTACTAGCGGGAGGGCTAATGAGCAGTTCTTC. Translated: CASSQSGTSGRANEQFF.

This chain joins TRBV20-1 and TRBJ2-3; D is possibly TRBD2 (5 bases). Germline V CDR1 and CDR2: DFQATT, SNEGSKA (reference sequence). The CDR3 spans 13 residues. Trimming removed 3 bases at V and 1 base at J, with 8 bases between. The DNA for the CDR3 is TGCAGTGCTAGGATCGGGGGCACAGATACGCAGTATTTT. Translation: CSARIGGTDTQYF.

This chain joins TRBV5-4 and TRBJ2-1; D possibly corresponds to TRBD2 (5 bases). Trimming removed 3 bases at V and 6 bases at J, with 13 bases between. The CDR3 totals 14 residues. CDR1 and CDR2 (germline): SGHNT, YYREEE (reference sequence). CDR3 nucleotide sequence: TGTGCCAGCAGCTGGGGAGTAGGTCGCAATGAGCAGTTCTTC. Its translation: CASSWGVGRNEQFF.

The chain recombines TRBV29-1 with TRBJ2-1; no reliable D call. V was pared by 5 bases and J by 0 bases, with 17 bases between. There are 16 residues in the CDR3. Germline lookup yields CDR1 SQVTM and CDR2 ANQGSEA. As DNA, the CDR3 is TGCAGCGTTCCCAGGCCCCACGGTAGCTCCTACAATGAGCAGTTCTTC. This codes for CSVPRPHGSSYNEQFF.

The genes are TRBV13 and TRBJ2-1, with a possible D match to TRBD2 (5 bases). CDR3 size: 18 residues. Trimming took 2 bases from V and 2 from J, leaving 19 bases between them. In germline, CDR1 is PRHDT, CDR2 FYEKMQ (reference sequence). CDR3 nucleotide sequence: TGTGCCAGCAGCTTACCCCCCTACTCCGGGAATCCCTACAATGAGCAGTTCTTC. Its translation: CASSLPPYSGNPYNEQFF.

The rearrangement links TRBV7-9 to TRBJ2-5, with D perhaps being TRBD1 or TRBD2 (5 bases each). This CDR3 comprises 13 residues. Germline lookup yields CDR1 SEHNR and CDR2 FQNEAQ (reference sequence). The V end was cut by 5 bases, the J end by 4 bases, with 11 bases between. CDR3 sequence (DNA): TGTGCCAGCAGCGGGGGTTTACGAGAGACCCAGTACTTC. This encodes CASSGGLRETQYF.

The V gene is TRBV12-3 or TRBV12-4, the J gene TRBJ1-4; a possible D gene is TRBD1 (5 bases). V shed 6 bases and J shed 7 bases, with 15 bases lying between them. The CDR3 loop spans 14 amino acids. CDR3 bases: TGTGCCAGCAGCGACAGCCCGCTTGGTGAAAAACTGTTTTTT. Translating it yields CASSDSPLGEKLFF.

The chain joins TRBV6-1 to TRBJ2-4, with TRBD1 matching 9 bases. The V segment lost 3 bases and the J segment 7 bases; nucleotides outside the gene matches: 10. Germline loops: CDR1 MNHNS, CDR2 SASEGT. CDR3 length equals 16 residues. CDR3 region: CASSEEGTGYANIQYF. The CDR3 DNA reads as TGTGCCAGCAGTGAGGAAGGGACAGGGTACGCTAACATTCAGTACTTC.

The rearrangement links TRBV9 to TRBJ1-1, with TRBD1 identical over 11 bases. CDR1 is SGDLS and CDR2 is YYNGEE in the germline V gene. The CDR3 runs 14 residues. V gave up 3 bases and J gave up 6 bases; unmatched junction bases: 4. CDR3 in amino acids: CASSGPGQGAEAFF. CDR3 coding DNA: TGTGCCAGCAGCGGACCGGGACAGGGGGCTGAAGCTTTCTTT.

The chain carries TRBV30 and TRBJ1-5; tentatively, D is TRBD1 (5 bases). CDR3 size: 12 residues. Trimming took off 5 bases at V and 6 bases at J, with 11 bases between the two ends. Germline V lookup: CDR1 GTSNPN, CDR2 SVGIG (reference sequence). CDR3 DNA sequence: TGTGCCTGGGCCGTTGGGGCTCAGCCCCAGCATTTT. The encoded protein is CAWAVGAQPQHF.

The J gene is TRBJ2-3, the V gene TRBV6-1; 8 positions agree with TRBD2. Germline CDR1 and CDR2: MNHNS and SASEGT. J lost 6 bases, V lost 6 bases, and 11 bases had no gene match. This CDR3 region has 15 residues. CDR3 DNA sequence: TGTGCCAGCAGGGGACTTAGCGGGACGGAGGATACGCAGTATTTT. Its translation is CASRGLSGTEDTQYF.

This chain uses TRBV25-1 with TRBJ1-6; D is uncertain. The CDR3 consists of 16 residues. Per the germline V gene, CDR1 is MGHDK and CDR2 is SYGVNS. V dropped 3 bases and J dropped 6 bases, with 15 bases sitting between them. The DNA for the CDR3 is TGTGCCAGCAGTGACCTCGGAGTCTCGTCTAATTCACCCCTCCACTTT. Translated, it gives CASSDLGVSSNSPLHF.

This chain uses TRBV3-1 with TRBJ2-5; a weak D match, TRBD2 (5 bases). Germline CDR1 LGHDT, CDR2 YNNKEL (reference sequence). This CDR3 comprises 14 residues. The V end was cut by 5 bases, the J end by 1 base, with 11 bases between. The CDR3 here is CASSYGVVQETQYF. The CDR3, as DNA: TGTGCCAGCAGCTACGGGGTGGTCCAAGAGACCCAGTACTTC.

The rearrangement uses TRBV11-2 and TRBJ2-2, with D perhaps matching TRBD2 (6 bases). The V gene lost 2 bases and the J gene lost 3 bases, with 16 bases spanning the gap. The CDR3 totals 17 residues. The germline V gene encodes CDR1 SGHAT and CDR2 FQNNGV. This CDR3 is CASSLLGGGGDTGELFF. The CDR3 DNA reads as TGTGCCAGCAGCTTACTGGGGGGAGGTGGAGACACCGGGGAGCTGTTTTTT.

The gene calls are TRBV9 and TRBJ2-5; D is ambiguous. The CDR3 extends over 14 amino acids. Germline V gives CDR1 SGDLS, CDR2 YYNGEE. V lost 0 bases and J lost 2, with 8 bases in between. The CDR3 sequence: CASSVEAGQETQYF. As DNA, the CDR3 is TGTGCCAGCAGCGTAGAGGCTGGGCAAGAGACCCAGTACTTC.

This chain links TRBV12-3 or TRBV12-4 with TRBJ2-3; TRBD1 matches 7 bases. The CDR3 spans 14 residues. The J segment lost 2 bases and the V segment lost 4 bases, leaving 3 bases of the junction unmatched. The CDR3 DNA reads as TGTGCCAGCAGTTGGACAGGACTCACAGATACGCAGTATTTT. Translated: CASSWTGLTDTQYF.

The genes are TRBV14 and TRBJ2-2; tentative D call: TRBD2 (6 bases). The CDR3 contains 16 residues. V lost 1 base and J 1 base, leaving 10 bases between the germline ends. Germline assignment: CDR1 SGHDN and CDR2 FVKESK. DNA for the CDR3: TGTGCCAGCAGCCAAGGCTTTAGCGGGAACACCGGGGAGCTGTTTTTT. Encoded protein: CASSQGFSGNTGELFF.

This clonotype showed up just once. J is TRBJ2-1 and V is TRBV4-1; possible D gene TRBD1, 5 bases. The germline V and J ends were trimmed by 0 bases and 7 bases, with 13 bases remaining between them. The germline gives CDR1 MGHRA, CDR2 YSYEKL. The CDR3 covers 15 residues. The CDR3 coding sequence is TGCGCCAGCAGCCAAGACCCAGGGCAGGTAAATGAGCAGTTCTTC. This gives the protein CASSQDPGQVNEQFF.

The chain employs TRBV28 and TRBJ2-5; TRBD1 might be the D (6 bases). V lost 8 bases, J lost 2 bases, and 15 bases lay in between. The CDR3 has 14 amino acids. Germline lookup yields CDR1 MDHEN and CDR2 SYDVKM. The CDR3 spells CASEGGLTQETQYF. CDR3 bases: TGTGCCAGCGAAGGGGGATTAACTCAAGAGACCCAGTACTTC.

The chain is built from TRBV11-2 and TRBJ1-2; the D is unclear. The CDR3 sequence is 16 residues long. V lost 1 base, J lost 1 base, and 13 bases lay in between. Per the germline V gene, CDR1 is SGHAT and CDR2 is FQNNGV. Here the CDR3 reads CASSLGTRRGNYGYTF. The CDR3 bases are TGTGCCAGCAGCTTAGGGACCAGACGGGGTAACTATGGCTACACCTTC.

The CDR3 sequence is CASSLQSRGRSEQYF. The CDR3, as DNA: TGTGCCAGCAGCTTACAGTCGCGGGGGCGCAGCGAGCAGTACTTC. The V call is TRBV7-9, the J call TRBJ2-7, with D tentatively TRBD2 (7 bases). V lost 2 bases and J lost 6, with 17 bases in between. The CDR3 sequence is 15 residues long. Germline values: CDR1 SEHNR, CDR2 FQNEAQ (reference sequence).